A selection of T cell receptor beta chains follows, all from one sample in a study of blood T cell repertoires in COVID-19. This table comes from immunoSEQ multiplex PCR, and its TCRdb copy is limited to in-frame clones, with some not included. Seen here are about 71,000 clones, around 87% observed once, and the top ten hold roughly 2.6%. The sequencing input was peripheral blood. These receptors all come from a man aged 50 or older with acute or convalescent COVID-19. Each CDR3 is given with its conserved first and last residue. The D gene is left open where the match is weak. Some rows have no size entry. The others give once, few or many, or a class for an expanded clone.

v_call	j_call	clone_size	cdr3_length	d_call	cdr3_nt	cdr3_aa
TRBV9	TRBJ1-2	NA	14	NA	TGTGCCAGCAGCCCTCGCAGGGTCCCTTATGGCTACACCTTC	CASSPRRVPYGYTF
TRBV7-3	TRBJ2-2	few	15	NA	TGTGCCAGCAGCTTGGGCGGGCTGGCGTCCGGGGAGCTGTTTTTT	CASSLGGLASGELFF
TRBV19	TRBJ2-2	NA	17	TRBD2	TGTGCCAGTACCAAAATTACTAGCGGGAGCAATCCCGGGGAGCTGTTTTTT	CASTKITSGSNPGELFF
TRBV6-5	TRBJ2-7	NA	14	TRBD2	TGTGCCAGCAACCTCGGGGGGGTCCGCTACGAGCAGTACTTC	CASNLGGVRYEQYF
TRBV19	TRBJ1-4	NA	14	NA	TGTGCCACCAGTGGGGCAGCAACTAATGAAAAACTGTTTTTT	CATSGAATNEKLFF
TRBV7-6	TRBJ2-7	once	15	NA	TGTGCCAGCAGCTTAGCTCCGTTGAGGTCCTACGAGCAGTACTTC	CASSLAPLRSYEQYF
TRBV24-1	TRBJ2-1	NA	15	NA	TGTGCCACCCTACAGGGTCTTGGTACCTACAATGAGCAGTTCTTC	CATLQGLGTYNEQFF
TRBV19	TRBJ2-2	once	15	TRBD1	TGTGCCAGTAGTATCGGGACAGGGGAAACCGGGGAGCTGTTTTTT	CASSIGTGETGELFF
TRBV2	TRBJ2-5	NA	13	NA	TGTGCCAGCACCGGACAGACTCAAGAGACCCAGTACTTC	CASTGQTQETQYF
TRBV2	TRBJ1-5	NA	14	TRBD1	TGTGCCAGCAGCCTGACAGGGTCCGATCAGCCCCAGCATTTT	CASSLTGSDQPQHF
TRBV6-4	TRBJ2-2	NA	16	TRBD1	TGTGCCAGCAGTTCACAAGGGACAGCGAACACCGGGGAGCTGTTTTTT	CASSSQGTANTGELFF
TRBV7-9	TRBJ1-2	NA	17	TRBD1	TGTGCCAGCAGCTCGGAATTTCAGGGGGCGGCCAAGTATGGCTACACCTTC	CASSSEFQGAAKYGYTF
TRBV7-9	TRBJ2-3	once	15	TRBD1	TGTGCCAGCAGCCCCGGGACAGGGGGTCTTACGGCGCAGTATTTT	CASSPGTGGLTAQYF
TRBV4-1	TRBJ1-2	NA	15	NA	TGCGCCAGCAGCCGGACTGAGGGAGCTAACTATGGCTACACCTTC	CASSRTEGANYGYTF
TRBV3-1/TRBV3-2	TRBJ1-1	once	14	NA	TGTGCCAGCAGCAGCCGGGATTCGAACACTGAAGCTTTCTTT	CASSSRDSNTEAFF
TRBV7-6	TRBJ1-4	NA	16	TRBD1	TGTGCCAGCAGCTTCTCAGGGACAGGGGCACAAAGGAAACTGTTTTTT	CASSFSGTGAQRKLFF
TRBV6-1	TRBJ2-7	NA	17	TRBD2	TGTGCCAGCAGTGAAGGGAGGGGACTAGCGGGAGTCTACGAGCAGTACTTC	CASSEGRGLAGVYEQYF
TRBV28	TRBJ2-7	NA	15	NA	TGTGCCAGCAGCATTGGGGCCTACCAGGGGTACGAGCAGTACTTC	CASSIGAYQGYEQYF
TRBV7-2	TRBJ2-3	once	12	NA	TGTGCCAGCAGCTCCTACACAGATACGCAGTATTTT	CASSSYTDTQYF
TRBV14	TRBJ2-3	NA	17	TRBD2	TGTGCCAGCAGCCAAAACCCTAGCGGGAGAGGTGCAGATACGCAGTATTTT	CASSQNPSGRGADTQYF
TRBV7-2	TRBJ2-1	NA	14	TRBD1	TGTGCCAGCAGGACAGGGCTTCTGTTGAGTGAGCAGTTCTTC	CASRTGLLLSEQFF
TRBV3-1/TRBV3-2	TRBJ2-3	NA	12	NA	TGTGCCAGCAGCGGAAGCGGAAACCCTCGGCATTTT	CASSGSGNPRHF
TRBV30	TRBJ1-4	once	16	NA	TGTGCCTGGAGTGGATTGGGTGGGGCAGCCCATGAAAAACTGTTTTTT	CAWSGLGGAAHEKLFF
TRBV7-9	TRBJ1-4	few	15	TRBD1	TGTGCCAGCAGCTTAGACAGGGGGATTAATGAAAAACTGTTTTTT	CASSLDRGINEKLFF
TRBV24-1	TRBJ2-1	NA	15	NA	TGTGCCACCAGCGACCAGGGTCCCACAATCAATGAGCAGTTCTTC	CATSDQGPTINEQFF
TRBV5-1	TRBJ2-5	NA	15	TRBD1	TGCGCCAGCAGCGAGTCGACAGGGGGTCAAGAGACCCAGTACTTC	CASSESTGGQETQYF
TRBV3-1/TRBV3-2	TRBJ2-1	NA	17	TRBD2	TGTGCCAGCAGCCAAGGACTAGCGGGATTTACCTACAATGAGCAGTTCTTC	CASSQGLAGFTYNEQFF
TRBV7-9	TRBJ2-7	NA	15	TRBD2	TGTGCCAGCAGCCCCCTAGCGGGAGGGTCCTACGAGCAGTACTTC	CASSPLAGGSYEQYF
TRBV20-1	TRBJ1-2	once	13	TRBD1	TGCAGTGCTAGTCCCCCAGGGGGCGATGGCTACACCTTC	CSASPPGGDGYTF
TRBV5-8	TRBJ2-3	once	17	NA	TGTGCCAGCAGCCACCACTTGCAGGGGGGAAGCACAGATACGCAGTATTTT	CASSHHLQGGSTDTQYF
TRBV24-1	TRBJ2-2	few	14	NA	TGTGCCACCAGTGACAGTTCTTACACCGGGGAGCTGTTTTTT	CATSDSSYTGELFF
TRBV6-1	TRBJ1-6	once	15	NA	TGTGCCAGCAGTGAAGCACTCGGTCCCTTTTCACCCCTCCACTTT	CASSEALGPFSPLHF
TRBV7-9	TRBJ1-4	NA	16	NA	TGTGCCAGCAGCTTAGTCTCCACTGCAACTAATGAAAAACTGTTTTTT	CASSLVSTATNEKLFF
TRBV7-2	TRBJ2-3	once	15	NA	TGTGCCAGCAGCCTCTCCGGGCGGGTAGCAGATACGCAGTATTTT	CASSLSGRVADTQYF
TRBV5-4	TRBJ2-3	NA	16	TRBD2	TGTGCCAGCAGCCGGCTAGCGGGAGGGAGCACAGATACGCAGTATTTT	CASSRLAGGSTDTQYF
TRBV6-5	TRBJ1-5	NA	13	NA	TGTGCCAGCGGGGGAGGAGGCAATCAGCCCCAGCATTTT	CASGGGGNQPQHF
TRBV3-1/TRBV3-2	TRBJ1-2	NA	18	TRBD1	TGTGCCAGCAGCCAAATAGATTTCAGACAGGGACAGGACCATGGCTACACCTTC	CASSQIDFRQGQDHGYTF
TRBV7-2	TRBJ1-1	NA	12	TRBD1	TGTGCCAGCAGCCCCTACCAGGGGGTGGCTTTCTTT	CASSPYQGVAFF
TRBV18	TRBJ1-2	NA	14	NA	TGTGCCAGCTCAACAAGATCAGGGAACTATGGCTACACCTTC	CASSTRSGNYGYTF
TRBV12-3/TRBV12-4	TRBJ1-2	NA	11	TRBD1	TGTGCCAGCAGCCAGGGGGGAGGCTACACCTTC	CASSQGGGYTF
TRBV3-1/TRBV3-2	TRBJ2-3	NA	17	NA	TGTGCCAGCAGCTCCGCTTGGGGCACGGGAGAGACAGATACGCAGTATTTT	CASSSAWGTGETDTQYF
TRBV5-1	TRBJ2-3	NA	15	TRBD1	TGCGCCAGCAGTTCCCCCTCGACAGGGACAGATACGCAGTATTTT	CASSSPSTGTDTQYF
TRBV10-3	TRBJ2-1	NA	17	TRBD1	TGTGCCATCAGCGCCTCCGGGACAGGGGGGCGATACAATGAGCAGTTCTTC	CAISASGTGGRYNEQFF
TRBV5-1	TRBJ2-1	NA	15	NA	TGCGCCAGCAGCTCCTCAGGGGGGTCCTACAATGAGCAGTTCTTC	CASSSSGGSYNEQFF
TRBV7-6	TRBJ2-1	NA	15	TRBD2	TGTGCCAGCAGCTGGACTAGCGGGAGCTACAATGAGCAGTTCTTC	CASSWTSGSYNEQFF
TRBV9	TRBJ2-1	NA	15	NA	TGTGCCAGCAGCGTAGCGGGAGAGTCCTACAATGAGCAGTTCTTC	CASSVAGESYNEQFF
TRBV27	TRBJ1-1	NA	14	NA	TGTGCCAGCACTCCCAGGGGAGGGTCTTCGAAAGCTTTCTTT	CASTPRGGSSKAFF
TRBV11-2	TRBJ1-1	few	14	NA	TGTGCCAGCAGCTCAAAAACCCGGAGGGTTTCTGCTTTCTTT	CASSSKTRRVSAFF
TRBV7-9	TRBJ2-1	few	19	TRBD2	TGTGCCAGCAGCATCCCGGGACTAGCTTCCCGTGATGCCTACAATGAGCAGTTCTTC	CASSIPGLASRDAYNEQFF
TRBV30	TRBJ2-1	NA	15	NA	TGTGCCTGCTATCCGGGACAAAGCTCCTACAATGAGCAGTTCTTC	CACYPGQSSYNEQFF
TRBV4-2	TRBJ1-4	NA	14	TRBD1	TGTGCCAGCAGCCCGGGACAGGGATTCGAAAAACTGTTTTTT	CASSPGQGFEKLFF
TRBV6-6	TRBJ1-2	NA	15	TRBD1	TGTGCCAGCAGTCCCGGACAGGGCGCAAACTATGGCTACACCTTC	CASSPGQGANYGYTF
TRBV19	TRBJ1-4	NA	16	TRBD1	TGTGCCAGTTCAACGGACAGGGGGCTCTATAATGAAAAACTGTTTTTT	CASSTDRGLYNEKLFF
TRBV19	TRBJ2-2	few	12	NA	TGTGCCAGTAACAGTAACACCGGGGAGCTGTTTTTT	CASNSNTGELFF
TRBV5-1	TRBJ2-7	once	15	TRBD2	TGCGCCAGCAGCCCCCCGGGACTAGCGGGAGTCGAGCAGTACTTC	CASSPPGLAGVEQYF
TRBV28	TRBJ1-6	NA	13	NA	TGTGCCAGCAGTCCCCGAGGGGGTTCACCCCTCCACTTT	CASSPRGGSPLHF
TRBV10-1	TRBJ2-7	NA	18	TRBD2	TGCGCCAGCAGTAAGAATTCCGGGACTAGCGGGAGTCCGGACGAGCAGTACTTC	CASSKNSGTSGSPDEQYF